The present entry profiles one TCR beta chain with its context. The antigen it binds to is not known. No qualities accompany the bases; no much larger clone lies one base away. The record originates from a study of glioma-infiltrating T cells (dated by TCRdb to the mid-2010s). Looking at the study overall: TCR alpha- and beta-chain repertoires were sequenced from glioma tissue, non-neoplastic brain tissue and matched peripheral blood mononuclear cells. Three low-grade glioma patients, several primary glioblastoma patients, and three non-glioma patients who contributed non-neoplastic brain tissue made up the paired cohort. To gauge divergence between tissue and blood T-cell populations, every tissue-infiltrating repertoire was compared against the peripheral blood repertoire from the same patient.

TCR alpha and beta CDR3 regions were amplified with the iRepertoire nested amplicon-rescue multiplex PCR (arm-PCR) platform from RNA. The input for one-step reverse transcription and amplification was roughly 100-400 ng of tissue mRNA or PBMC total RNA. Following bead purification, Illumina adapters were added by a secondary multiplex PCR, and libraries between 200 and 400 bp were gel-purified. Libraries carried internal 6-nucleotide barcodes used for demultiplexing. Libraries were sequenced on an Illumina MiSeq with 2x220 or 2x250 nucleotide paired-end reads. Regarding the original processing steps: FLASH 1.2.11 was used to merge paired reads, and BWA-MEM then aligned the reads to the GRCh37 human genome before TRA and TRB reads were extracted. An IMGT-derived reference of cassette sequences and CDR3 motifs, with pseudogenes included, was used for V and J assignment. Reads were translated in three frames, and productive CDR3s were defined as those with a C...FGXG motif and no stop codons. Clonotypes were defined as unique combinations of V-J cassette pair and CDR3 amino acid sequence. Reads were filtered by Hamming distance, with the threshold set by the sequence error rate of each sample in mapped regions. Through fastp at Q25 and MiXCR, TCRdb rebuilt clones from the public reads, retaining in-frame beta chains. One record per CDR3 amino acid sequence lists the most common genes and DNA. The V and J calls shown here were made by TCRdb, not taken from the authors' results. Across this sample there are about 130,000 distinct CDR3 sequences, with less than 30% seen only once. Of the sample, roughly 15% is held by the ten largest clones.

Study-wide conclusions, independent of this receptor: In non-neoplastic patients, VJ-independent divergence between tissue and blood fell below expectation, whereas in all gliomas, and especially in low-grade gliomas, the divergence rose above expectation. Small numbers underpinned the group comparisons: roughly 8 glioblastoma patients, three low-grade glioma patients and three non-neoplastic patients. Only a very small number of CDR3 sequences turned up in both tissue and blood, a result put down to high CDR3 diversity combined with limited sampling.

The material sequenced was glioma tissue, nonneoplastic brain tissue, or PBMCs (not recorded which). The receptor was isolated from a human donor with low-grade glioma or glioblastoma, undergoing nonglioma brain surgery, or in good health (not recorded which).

The encoded CDR3 is CASSLAGILNEQFF. The DNA sequence follows: TGCGCCAGCAGCTTGGCCGGGATTCTCAATGAGCAGTTCTTC. This chain joins TRBV5-1 to TRBJ2-1, with TRBD2 perhaps the D gene, on 5 matching bases. There are 14 amino acids in the CDR3, from cysteine to phenylalanine inclusive. CDR3 DNA is the only sequence kept; it has 42 bases, read in frame from the first base. Reading the germline V gene gives CDR1 SGHRS and CDR2 YFSETQ. The junction carries 10 bases between V and J, which are trimmed by 0 bases and 6 bases respectively.